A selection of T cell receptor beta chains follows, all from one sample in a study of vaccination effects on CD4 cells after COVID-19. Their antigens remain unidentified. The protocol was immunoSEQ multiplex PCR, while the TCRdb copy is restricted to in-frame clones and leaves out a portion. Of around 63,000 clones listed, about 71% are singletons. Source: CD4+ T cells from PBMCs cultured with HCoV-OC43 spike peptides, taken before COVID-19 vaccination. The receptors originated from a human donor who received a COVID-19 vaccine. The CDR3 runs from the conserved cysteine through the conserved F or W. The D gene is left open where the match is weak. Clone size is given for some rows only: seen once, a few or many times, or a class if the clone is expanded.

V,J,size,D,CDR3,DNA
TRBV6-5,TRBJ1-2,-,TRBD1,CASSWGQGANGYTF,TGTGCCAGCAGTTGGGGACAGGGGGCGAATGGCTACACCTTC
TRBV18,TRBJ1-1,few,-,CASSTHAPGTVLGVNTEAFF,TGTGCCAGCTCAACTCACGCACCCGGGACGGTCCTTGGGGTTAACACTGAAGCTTTCTTT
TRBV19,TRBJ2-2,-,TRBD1,CASRRQGADTGELFF,TGTGCCAGTAGGAGACAGGGGGCGGACACCGGGGAGCTGTTTTTT
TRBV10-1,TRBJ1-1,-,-,CASSEVNTEAFF,TGCGCCAGCAGTGAGGTAAACACTGAAGCTTTCTTT
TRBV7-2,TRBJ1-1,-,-,CASSLNLGGNTEAFF,TGTGCCAGCAGCTTAAACCTCGGGGGAAACACTGAAGCTTTCTTT
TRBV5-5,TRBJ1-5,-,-,CASSLLVNQPQHF,TGTGCCAGCAGCTTGCTTGTCAATCAGCCCCAGCATTTT
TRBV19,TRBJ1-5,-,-,CASSIIRNSNQPQHF,TGTGCCAGTAGTATTATCCGAAATAGCAATCAGCCCCAGCATTTT
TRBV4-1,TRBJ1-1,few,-,CASSQDGEAGVSTEAFF,TGCGCCAGCAGCCAAGACGGGGAGGCGGGTGTGAGCACTGAAGCTTTCTTT
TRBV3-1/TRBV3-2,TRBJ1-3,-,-,CASSRGITGSGNTIYF,TGTGCCAGCAGCCGAGGGATCACAGGGTCTGGAAACACCATATATTTT
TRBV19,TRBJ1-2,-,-,CASSQAAYGYTF,TGTGCCAGTAGTCAGGCAGCGTATGGCTACACCTTC
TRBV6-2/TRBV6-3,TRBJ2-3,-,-,CASSSQGTDTQYF,TGTGCCAGCAGTTCCCAGGGCACAGATACGCAGTATTTT
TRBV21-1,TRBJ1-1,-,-,CASSKNRVAGEAFF,TGTGCCAGCAGCAAAAATAGGGTGGCGGGGGAAGCTTTCTTT